Reported below is one T cell receptor (beta chain). The clone's antigen remains unknown. No base quality values were provided; no much bigger clone lies one nucleotide off. The record originates from a study of radiotherapy plus CTLA-4 blockade in lung cancer (dated by TCRdb to 2017 to 2018). General notes on the study: Objective responses were observed in more than 15% of enrolled patients, and disease control was achieved in 31%.

Paper-wide results and their limitations: After treatment with radiotherapy and ipilimumab, TCR clones that originated in tumors expanded in peripheral blood. Increased serum interferon-beta after radiation, together with early dynamic changes in blood T cell clones, were reported to be the strongest predictors of response.

CDR1 and CDR2 were assigned from the germline V gene as SGDLS and YYNGEE. The CDR3, from cysteine to phenylalanine, totals 15 residues. Of the read, only the CDR3 DNA is kept; its 45 bases are in frame from base 1. V drops 1 base and J drops 3 bases, leaving 11 bases in between. In this study, focal radiation therapy paired with CTLA-4 blockade (ipilimumab) was tested in patients who had chemo-refractory metastatic non-small-cell lung cancer. Library construction relied on the immunoSEQ multiplex PCR assay. What TCRdb holds here is the immuneACCESS table cut down to in-frame rearrangements. Part of the clones is not present; checked against another copy, under half of the missing clones reflect an unresolved V gene, and the others are unexplained. The sample table lists 85,000 to 130,000 clones, more than 75% of them with a count of one. Roughly 2.3% of the sample lies in the top ten.

The V and J genes are TRBV9 and TRBJ1-3; TRBD1 could be the D gene, as 6 bases match. This clonotype was sampled from a human donor with non-small cell lung cancer that progressed on radiotherapy plus ipilimumab. Some clones in this sample may be carry-over from other donors' samples. Sequenced material: peripheral blood, taken from a patient treated with radiotherapy plus ipilimumab. For the CDR3, the sequence is CASSVLKGDGNTIYF. The sequence in DNA is TGTGCCAGCAGCGTACTAAAGGGGGATGGAAACACCATATATTTT.